The 14 T cell receptor beta chains given below trace back to one sample, sequenced in a study of blood T cell repertoires in COVID-19. The data were produced by immunoSEQ multiplex PCR, yet TCRdb's version contains in-frame clones alone and is incomplete. Of about 230,000 clones listed, under 90% are singletons. Sequenced: PBMCs or T cells enriched from blood (not recorded which). All receptors come from a man aged 55 to 69 who had recovered from COVID-19.

For the CDR3, the DNA is TGTGCCAGTAGTGTCCTTTTCTCGAGCTCCTACGAGCAGTACTTC. It encodes CASSVLFSSSYEQYF. This chain joins TRBV19 and TRBJ2-7, with no clear D. Trimming took 5 bases from V and 0 from J, leaving 14 bases between them. The length of the CDR3 is 15 residues. The germline gives CDR1 LNHDA, CDR2 SQIVND (reference sequence).

There are a few counts of this clone. This chain connects TRBV5-1 to TRBJ2-2, with 8 bases fitting TRBD1. CDR3 length: 15 amino acids. CDR1 and CDR2 from the germline V gene are SGHRS and YFSETQ. With 6 bases clipped from V and 0 bases from J, the junction kept 4 bases outside the gene matches. In DNA form, the CDR3 reads TGCGCCAGCACCTGGACAGGGTCGAACACCGGGGAGCTGTTTTTT. This codes for CASTWTGSNTGELFF.

The chain employs TRBV4-2 and TRBJ2-7, with D tentatively TRBD1 (7 bases). The V gene lost 0 bases and the J gene lost 5 bases, with 14 bases spanning the gap. The germline V gene encodes CDR1 LGHNA and CDR2 YNFKEQ. The CDR3 sequence is 15 residues long. The DNA of the CDR3 is TGTGCCAGCAGCCAAGATAGGAGGGGGCCCAACGAGCAGTACTTC. Translation: CASSQDRRGPNEQYF.

The V call is TRBV29-1, the J call TRBJ2-7; 9 bases agree with TRBD1. Germline-derived CDR1 and CDR2 are SQVTM and ANQGSEA. The CDR3 sequence is 14 residues long. Trimming cost V 7 bases and J 5 bases; bases outside gene matches: 12. CDR3 region: CSASRGTGPNEQYF. In DNA form, the CDR3 reads TGCAGCGCCTCTAGGGGGACAGGGCCTAACGAGCAGTACTTC.

This clone came up a few times. The V gene is TRBV15, the J gene TRBJ1-6; D gene ambiguous. V lost 8 bases to trimming and J lost 5 bases, with 10 bases between them. The CDR3 covers 13 residues. Germline values: CDR1 LNHNV, CDR2 YYDKDF (reference sequence). CDR3 sequence reads: CATRWENNSPLHF. The DNA of the CDR3 is TGTGCCACCCGGTGGGAGAATAATTCACCCCTCCACTTT.

This rearrangement joins TRBV10-3 to TRBJ1-1; D call uncertain. Between the trimmed V and J ends, which lost 3 bases and 4 bases, there was a span of 15 bases. The CDR3 has 15 residues. Germline assignment: CDR1 ENHRY and CDR2 SYGVKD. CDR3 DNA: TGTGCCATCAGTGAACCCCGGGGAGGAGGCACTGAAGCTTTCTTT. It codes for CAISEPRGGGTEAFF.

This clone was observed a handful of times. The CDR3 loop reads CANYRGPTNEKLFF. The CDR3 DNA reads as TGTGCCAACTACAGGGGACCAACTAATGAAAAACTGTTTTTT. This rearrangement joins TRBV21-1 to TRBJ1-4; the table's D call, TRBD1, has no DNA check behind it. TRBV21-1 represents a pseudogene. The CDR3 runs 14 residues.

This chain connects TRBV6-5 to TRBJ1-2; 7 bases are shared with TRBD1. CDR3 length: 15 amino acids. The V gene's germline CDR1 is MNHEY and CDR2 SVGAGI. Unmatched junction bases numbered 7, after V lost 4 bases and J lost 2 bases. CDR3 nucleotides: TGTGCCAGCAGTTTGGGACAGACCAAAAACTATGGCTACACCTTC. This encodes CASSLGQTKNYGYTF.

The CDR3 DNA reads TGTGCCAGCACCACGGCGGCGATCTACAATGAGCAGTTCTTC. Encoded protein: CASTTAAIYNEQFF. V is TRBV6-5 and J is TRBJ2-1; no firm D call. Trimming shortened V by 7 bases and J by 3 bases, and 13 bases separated the two germline ends. This CDR3 comprises 14 residues. Germline V lookup: CDR1 MNHEY, CDR2 SVGAGI.

The chain employs TRBV29-1 and TRBJ2-2; 9 nucleotides align to TRBD1. The CDR3 extends over 17 amino acids. Germline CDR1 SQVTM, CDR2 ANQGSEA. The V segment lost 3 bases and the J segment 2 bases; nucleotides outside the gene matches: 10. The CDR3 protein is CSVDCRGTGLNTGELFF. CDR3 coding DNA: TGCAGCGTTGATTGTCGAGGGACAGGGCTAAACACCGGGGAGCTGTTTTTT.

CDR3 nucleotide sequence: TGTGCCAGCAGCTTAGCCATAGGAGTCGCTGAAGCTTTCTTT. Protein product: CASSLAIGVAEAFF. This chain uses TRBV11-2 with TRBJ1-1; D gene unclear. V dropped 1 base and J dropped 6 bases, with 12 bases sitting between them. Germline V gene data show CDR1 as SGHAT and CDR2 as FQNNGV. This CDR3 has 14 residues.

The J gene is TRBJ1-2, the V gene TRBV3-1 (or the pseudogene TRBV3-2); D is undetermined. V lost 6 bases and J lost 8, with 10 bases in between. The CDR3 consists of 11 residues. Germline loops: CDR1 LGHDT, CDR2 YNNKEL (reference sequence). CDR3 loop: CASSQRGGYTF. CDR3 DNA: TGTGCCAGCAGTCAGCGCGGAGGCTACACCTTC.

This rearrangement joins TRBV5-4 to TRBJ2-2, with 9 nucleotides matching TRBD1. CDR3 length: 15 amino acids. Unmatched junction bases numbered 7, after V lost 4 bases and J lost 6 bases. Germline V gene sequence: CDR1 SGHNT, CDR2 YYREEE (reference sequence). Here the CDR3 DNA reads TGTGCCAGCAGCCCTCCGGACAGGGGCGCCGGGGAGCTGTTTTTT. It codes for CASSPPDRGAGELFF.

This chain connects TRBV5-6 to TRBJ2-7, with 8 nucleotides matching TRBD1. V lost 3 bases and J lost 3; bases outside the gene matches: 5. Germline V gene sequence: CDR1 SGHDT, CDR2 YYEEEE. The length of the CDR3 is 14 residues. The CDR3, as DNA: TGTGCCAGCAGCTCCGGACAGGGAATCTACGAGCAGTACTTC. It yields the protein CASSSGQGIYEQYF.